The next 26 T cell receptor beta chains were all read from a single sample in a study of glioma-infiltrating T cells after dendritic cell vaccination. Only in-frame clones appear in the TCRdb table, and some are missing; sequencing was by immunoSEQ multiplex PCR. The table has more than 100,000 clones, roughly 76% seen once. Specimen: blood, collected before dendritic cell vaccination. The receptors here all came from a human donor with glioblastoma.

This CDR3 is CAWSEATAGYGYTF. CDR3 sequence (DNA): TGTGCCTGGAGTGAGGCGACAGCCGGCTATGGCTACACCTTC. V usage is TRBV30 and J usage is TRBJ1-2; D possibly corresponds to TRBD1 (5 bases). Trimming shortened V by 1 base and J by 4 bases, and 13 bases separated the two germline ends. The CDR3 length is 14 residues. The germline V gene has CDR1 GTSNPN and CDR2 SVGIG (reference sequence).

The chain carries TRBV7-9 and TRBJ1-1; TRBD1 agrees at 9 bases. Germline lookup yields CDR1 SEHNR and CDR2 FQNEAQ (reference sequence). The CDR3 contains 15 residues. Trimming removed 5 bases from V and 4 bases from J; junction bases left unmatched: 8. The CDR3 loop reads CASSPTRTGVTEAFF. The CDR3 nucleotides read TGTGCCAGCAGCCCGACGAGGACAGGGGTCACTGAAGCTTTCTTT.

V usage is TRBV29-1 and J usage is TRBJ2-5; 7 bases map to TRBD2. The CDR3 sequence is 13 residues long. Unmatched junction bases numbered 11, after V lost 7 bases and J lost 6 bases. Germline-derived CDR1 and CDR2 are SQVTM and ANQGSEA. The CDR3 sequence is CSATILGGKTQYF. The CDR3 region has the DNA TGCAGCGCCACCATATTGGGGGGGAAGACCCAGTACTTC.

The chain employs TRBV5-6 and TRBJ1-1, with D unclear. The CDR3 runs 11 residues. Germline V gene sequence: CDR1 SGHDT, CDR2 YYEEEE. V dropped 3 bases and J dropped 6 bases, with 6 bases sitting between them. The CDR3 DNA is TGTGCCAGCAGCTCATTAGCTGAAGCTTTCTTT. Translated: CASSSLAEAFF.

The chain has TRBV19 and TRBJ1-2, with TRBD1 matching over 8 bases. With 6 bases clipped from V and 10 bases from J, the junction kept 4 bases outside the gene matches. The CDR3 is made up of 11 amino acids. The germline gives CDR1 LNHDA, CDR2 SQIVND (reference sequence). DNA of the CDR3: TGTGCCAGTAGAGGACAGGGCCACTACACCTTC. Protein product: CASRGQGHYTF. Full variable domain (remainder filled in from reference TRBV19 and TRBJ1-2): DGGITQSPKYLFRKEGQNVTLSCEQNLNHDAMYWYRQDPGQGLRLIYYSQIVNDFQKGDIAEGYSVSREKKESFPLTVTSAQKNPTAFYLCASRGQGHYTFGSGTRLTVV.

This chain connects TRBV5-5 to TRBJ1-2; 9 bases align to TRBD1. Germline lookup yields CDR1 SGHKS and CDR2 YYEKEE (reference sequence). The CDR3 runs 15 residues. Germline trimming cut 3 bases from V and 7 bases from J; bases unmatched to any gene: 10. CDR3 bases: TGTGCCAGCAGCTCGCTAACCGGGACAGGGTTTGGCTACACCTTC. The encoded protein is CASSSLTGTGFGYTF.

The genes are TRBV30 and TRBJ1-1, with 8 positions matching TRBD1. This CDR3 has 13 residues. The V and J ends lost 5 bases and 1 base, in that order; junction bases with no gene match: 3. Germline V gene data show CDR1 as GTSNPN and CDR2 as SVGIG (reference sequence). DNA of the CDR3: TGTGCCTGGCTGGGACAGGAGAACACTGAAGCTTTCTTT. Translated, it gives CAWLGQENTEAFF.

This clone is a singleton in its sample. The chain links TRBV27 to TRBJ2-1; D is possibly TRBD2 (5 bases). The CDR3 spans 14 residues. Per germline, CDR1 MNHEY and CDR2 SMNVEV (reference sequence). Trimming removed 3 bases at V and 7 bases at J, with 13 bases between. CDR3 DNA sequence: TGTGCCAGCAGTTTTTGGCCCGGGGTGAATGAGCAGTTCTTC. Translated, it gives CASSFWPGVNEQFF.

The V gene is TRBV19, the J gene TRBJ1-2; D is unclear. The CDR3 has 14 amino acids. Between the trimmed V and J ends, which lost 1 base and 4 bases, there was a span of 10 bases. Germline V CDR1 and CDR2: LNHDA, SQIVND (reference sequence). The CDR3 nucleotides read TGTGCCAGTAGTATAGGGGGAGTTCCCTATGGCTACACCTTC. It is translated as CASSIGGVPYGYTF. Full variable domain (rest looked up from reference TRBV19 and TRBJ1-2): DGGITQSPKYLFRKEGQNVTLSCEQNLNHDAMYWYRQDPGQGLRLIYYSQIVNDFQKGDIAEGYSVSREKKESFPLTVTSAQKNPTAFYLCASSIGGVPYGYTFGSGTRLTVV.

The gene calls are TRBV7-8 and TRBJ2-2, with TRBD1 identical over 9 bases. The CDR3 has 14 residues. CDR1 and CDR2 (germline): SGHVS, FQNEAQ. Trimming removed 7 bases from V and 7 bases from J; junction bases left unmatched: 7. The CDR3 nucleotides read TGTGCCAGCATCCGGGACAGGGAGGACGGGGAGCTGTTTTTT. It codes for CASIRDREDGELFF.

The chain has TRBV4-1 and TRBJ2-7, with TRBD1 matching 8 bases. After removal of 3 bases from V and 2 bases from J, the junction contained 3 bases not matched to a gene. The germline V gene has CDR1 MGHRA and CDR2 YSYEKL. CDR3 length equals 14 residues. The CDR3 here is CASSHGTGPYEQYF. The CDR3 DNA sequence: TGCGCCAGCAGCCACGGGACAGGTCCCTACGAGCAGTACTTC.

V usage is TRBV7-3 and J usage is TRBJ1-1; 8 positions match TRBD1. V shed 4 bases and J 4 bases; nucleotides not matched to a gene: 8. This CDR3 spans 15 amino acids. The germline gives CDR1 SGHTA, CDR2 FQGTGA. The DNA for the CDR3 is TGTGCCAGCAGCTCGCAGGGGGCGCTGGGCACTGAAGCTTTCTTT. This encodes CASSSQGALGTEAFF.

V usage is TRBV19 and J usage is TRBJ1-6, with D hard to call. The CDR3 runs to 15 residues. V was pared by 7 bases and J by 1 base, with 11 bases between. Per germline, CDR1 LNHDA and CDR2 SQIVND (reference sequence). The CDR3 DNA sequence: TGTGCCAGTACCCCCGGGGTATCCTATAATTCACCCCTCCACTTT. It specifies CASTPGVSYNSPLHF.

This chain links TRBV11-3 with TRBJ2-5, with D possibly being TRBD1 (6 bases). CDR1 is SGHNT, CDR2 YENEEA, per germline. This CDR3 has 17 residues. Trimming removed 0 bases from V and 1 base from J, with 15 bases in between. The DNA of the CDR3 is TGTGCCAGCAGCTTAGATCTAGGACAGCAACTCCAAGAGACCCAGTACTTC. Translating it yields CASSLDLGQQLQETQYF.

The rearrangement uses TRBV5-5 and TRBJ1-5, with D unclear. The length of the CDR3 is 14 residues. Germline V lookup: CDR1 SGHKS, CDR2 YYEKEE (reference sequence). Trimming cost V 1 base and J 4 bases, with 9 bases left between them. As DNA, the CDR3 is TGTGCCAGCAGCTTGCCCGGGGAAAATCAGCCCCAGCATTTT. Its translation is CASSLPGENQPQHF.

The chain employs TRBV6-4 and TRBJ2-7; TRBD2 aligns across 11 bases. This CDR3 spans 16 amino acids. J gave up 3 bases and V 0 bases, and 4 bases lay outside the gene matches. Germline loops: CDR1 MRHNA, CDR2 SNTAGT. The CDR3 reads CASSDSIAGGDYEQYF. CDR3 bases: TGTGCCAGCAGTGACTCAATAGCGGGGGGGGACTACGAGCAGTACTTC.

The J gene is TRBJ1-2, the V gene TRBV5-4; possibly TRBD1 for D (5 bases). The V and J ends lost 2 bases and 6 bases respectively, with 11 bases between them. Per germline, CDR1 SGHNT and CDR2 YYREEE (reference sequence). The CDR3 has 13 amino acids. The CDR3 loop is CASSFGHPDGYTF. DNA of the CDR3: TGTGCCAGCAGCTTTGGACACCCTGATGGCTACACCTTC.

The chain recombines TRBV5-4 with TRBJ1-2, with D maybe TRBD1 (6 bases). The ends were cut back, 2 bases at V and 4 bases at J, with 15 bases in the middle. CDR3 length equals 15 residues. Germline lookup yields CDR1 SGHNT and CDR2 YYREEE (reference sequence). CDR3 region: CASSFPGTKSYGYTF. The CDR3 DNA sequence: TGTGCCAGCAGCTTCCCCGGGACAAAAAGCTATGGCTACACCTTC.

CDR3 coding DNA: TGTGCCAGCAGCACTAGGGTGGATACGCAGTATTTT. This encodes CASSTRVDTQYF. The rearrangement joins TRBV7-2 to TRBJ2-3; maybe TRBD2 (5 bases). Germline V CDR1 and CDR2: SGHTA, FQGNSA. V dropped 5 bases and J dropped 6 bases, with 9 bases sitting between them. CDR3 length: 12 amino acids.

This sequence joins TRBV10-2 and TRBJ2-2, with 8 bases aligning to TRBD2. The germline V gene has CDR1 WSHSY and CDR2 SAAADI. The length of the CDR3 is 13 residues. V dropped 11 bases and J dropped 4; count of bases not matched to a gene: 6. The CDR3 region is CACRGGGTGELFF. The DNA of the CDR3 is TGCGCCTGCCGGGGGGGTGGCACCGGGGAGCTGTTTTTT.

There are a few counts of this clone. Because it lacks the conserved phenylalanine or tryptophan at the end, this CDR3 is likely a read error. The DNA is left out, because the CDR3 cannot be placed on it with certainty; the CDR3 is given as TCRdb lists it. Here the CDR3 reads CASSVRDTE. J is TRBJ1-2 and V is TRBV27; the table's D gene call, TRBD1, was not cross checked with the DNA. Germline-derived CDR1 and CDR2 are MNHEY and SMNVEV (reference sequence). The CDR3 contains 9 residues when both ends are counted.

The rearrangement links TRBV11-1 to TRBJ1-2, with unresolved D. V was pared by 5 bases and J by 6 bases, with 19 bases between. There are 15 residues in the CDR3. CDR1 SGHAT and CDR2 FQDESV come from the germline V gene (reference sequence). The CDR3 DNA is TGTGCCAGCAGCCCAACTTCAGACCACAGTGATGGCTACACCTTC. Amino acids: CASSPTSDHSDGYTF.

Only one count was recorded for this clone. The chain joins TRBV19 to TRBJ2-5; 9 nucleotides agree with TRBD2. This CDR3 is built from 15 residues. Trimming took 5 bases from V and 3 from J; bases not matched to a gene: 7. The germline gives CDR1 LNHDA, CDR2 SQIVND (reference sequence). DNA for the CDR3: TGTGCCAGTAGTTGGCCTAGCGGGGATAAAGAGACCCAGTACTTC. Residues: CASSWPSGDKETQYF.

For the CDR3, the DNA is TGTGCCTGGAGTGGTTGGACAGGAGAACTAAGGGACTATGGCTACACCTTC. Amino acid sequence: CAWSGWTGELRDYGYTF. The V and J genes are TRBV30 and TRBJ1-2, with 7 bases that match TRBD1. The CDR3 has 17 amino acids. V was clipped by 1 base and J by 3 bases; unmatched bases: 14. Looked up from germline, CDR1 is GTSNPN and CDR2 is SVGIG (reference sequence).

This rearrangement joins TRBV7-9 to TRBJ2-1; TRBD2 agrees at 7 bases. Germline V gives CDR1 SEHNR, CDR2 FQNEAQ (reference sequence). The CDR3 spans 14 residues. Trimming at V came to 4 bases and at J to 9 bases, leaving 9 bases not matched to a gene. The CDR3 spells CASSSSGHGGEQFF. The CDR3 bases are TGTGCCAGCAGCTCTAGCGGTCACGGGGGTGAGCAGTTCTTC.

This rearrangement joins TRBV7-8 to TRBJ1-5; a weak D match, TRBD1 (5 bases). Trimming took 5 bases from V and 5 from J, leaving 16 bases between them. In germline, CDR1 is SGHVS, CDR2 FQNEAQ. The CDR3 sequence is 15 residues long. The CDR3 region has the DNA TGTGCCAGCAGCCCGACGTTGGGGCTCCATCAGCCCCAGCATTTT. Translating it yields CASSPTLGLHQPQHF.